The TCR beta chain described here comes from a study of T cells in Graves' hyperthyroidism and ophthalmopathy. Amplification yielded TCR beta CDR3 regions, with RNA transcripts as the source. A set of HTBI primers served as the primers for a first-round RT-PCR of the TCR CDR3. TCRdb re-derived calls from the multiplex PCR reads in MiXCR, one entry per CDR3 protein. The sample consists of about 150,000 distinct CDR3 sequences, about 20% of them appearing once. Before ophthalmopathy appeared, progressors gave blood at initial hyperthyroidism diagnosis. The sequence was obtained from a woman aged 45-60 years with Graves' hyperthyroidism that later progressed to Graves' ophthalmopathy. Sequenced input: blood.

CDR3 in DNA: TGTGCCAGCAAACGGGACAGGGAAAACTACGAGCAGTACTTC. This sequence encodes CASKRDRENYEQYF. The rearrangement uses TRBV2 and TRBJ2-7, with 9 bases identical to TRBD1. Germline V gene sequence: CDR1 SNHLY, CDR2 FYNNEI. V was clipped by 7 bases and J by 3 bases; unmatched bases: 7. This CDR3 has 14 residues.